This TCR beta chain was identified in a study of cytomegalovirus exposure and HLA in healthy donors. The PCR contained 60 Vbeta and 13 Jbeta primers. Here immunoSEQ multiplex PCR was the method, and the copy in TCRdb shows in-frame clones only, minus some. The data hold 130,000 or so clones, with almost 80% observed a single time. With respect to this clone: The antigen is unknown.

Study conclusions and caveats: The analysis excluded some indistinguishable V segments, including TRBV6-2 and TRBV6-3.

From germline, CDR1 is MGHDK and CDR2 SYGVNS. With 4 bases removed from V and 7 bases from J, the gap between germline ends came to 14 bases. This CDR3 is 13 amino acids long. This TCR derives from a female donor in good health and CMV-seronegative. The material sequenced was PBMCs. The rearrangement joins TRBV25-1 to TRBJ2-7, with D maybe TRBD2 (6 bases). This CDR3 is CASSGPTSREQYF. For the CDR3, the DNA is TGTGCCAGCAGTGGGCCGACTAGTCGGGAGCAGTACTTC.